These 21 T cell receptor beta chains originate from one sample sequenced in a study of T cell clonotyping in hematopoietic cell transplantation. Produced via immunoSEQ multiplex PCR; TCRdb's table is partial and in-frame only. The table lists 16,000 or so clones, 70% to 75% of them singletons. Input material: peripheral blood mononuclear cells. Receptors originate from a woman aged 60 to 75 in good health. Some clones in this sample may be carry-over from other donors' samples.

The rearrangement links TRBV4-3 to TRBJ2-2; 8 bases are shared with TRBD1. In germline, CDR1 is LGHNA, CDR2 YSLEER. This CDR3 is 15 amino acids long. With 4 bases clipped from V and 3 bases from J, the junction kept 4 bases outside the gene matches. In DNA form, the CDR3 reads TGCGCCAGCAGCCGAGACAGGGGTGACACCGGGGAGCTGTTTTTT. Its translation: CASSRDRGDTGELFF.

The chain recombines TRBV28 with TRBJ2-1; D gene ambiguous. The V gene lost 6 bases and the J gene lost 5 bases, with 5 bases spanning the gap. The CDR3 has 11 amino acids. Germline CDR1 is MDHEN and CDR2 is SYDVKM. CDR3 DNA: TGTGCCAGCAGAGCTAACAATGAGCAGTTCTTC. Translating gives CASRANNEQFF.

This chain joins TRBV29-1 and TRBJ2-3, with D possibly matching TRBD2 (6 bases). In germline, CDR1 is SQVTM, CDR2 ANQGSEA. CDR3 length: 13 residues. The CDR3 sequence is CSAGTFYTDTQYF. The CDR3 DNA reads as TGCAGTGCCGGGACTTTCTACACAGATACGCAGTATTTT.

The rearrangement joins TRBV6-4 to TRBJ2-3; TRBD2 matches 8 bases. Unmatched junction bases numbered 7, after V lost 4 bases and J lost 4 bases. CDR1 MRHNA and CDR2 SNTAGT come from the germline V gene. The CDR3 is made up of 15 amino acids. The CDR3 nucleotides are TGTGCCAGCAGTGCCTCGGGAGGGCGCCCAGATACGCAGTATTTT. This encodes CASSASGGRPDTQYF.

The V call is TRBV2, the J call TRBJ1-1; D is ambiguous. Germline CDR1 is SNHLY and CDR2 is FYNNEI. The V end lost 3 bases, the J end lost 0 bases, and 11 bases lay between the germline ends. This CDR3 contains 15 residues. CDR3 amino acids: CASSDQVLLNTEAFF. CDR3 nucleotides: TGTGCCAGCAGTGACCAGGTTCTACTGAACACTGAAGCTTTCTTT. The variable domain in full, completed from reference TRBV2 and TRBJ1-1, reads EPEVTQTPSHQVTQMGQEVILRCVPISNHLYFYWYRQILGQKVEFLVSFYNNEISEKSEIFDDQFSVERPDGSNFTLKIRSTKLEDSAMYFCASSDQVLLNTEAFFGQGTRLTVV.

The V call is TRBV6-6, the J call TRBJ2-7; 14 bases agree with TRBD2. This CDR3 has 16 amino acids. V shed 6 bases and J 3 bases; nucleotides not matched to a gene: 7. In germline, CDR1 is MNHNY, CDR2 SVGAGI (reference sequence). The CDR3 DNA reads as TGTGCCAGCAGCCCGAGGACTAGCGGGAGGAACTACGAGCAGTACTTC. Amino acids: CASSPRTSGRNYEQYF.

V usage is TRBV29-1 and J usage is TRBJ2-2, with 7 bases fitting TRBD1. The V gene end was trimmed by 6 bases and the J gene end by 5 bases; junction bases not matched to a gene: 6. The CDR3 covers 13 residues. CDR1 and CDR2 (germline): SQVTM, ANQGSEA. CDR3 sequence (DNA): TGCAGCGTAACCAACAGGGGAACCGGGGAGCTGTTTTTT. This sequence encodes CSVTNRGTGELFF.

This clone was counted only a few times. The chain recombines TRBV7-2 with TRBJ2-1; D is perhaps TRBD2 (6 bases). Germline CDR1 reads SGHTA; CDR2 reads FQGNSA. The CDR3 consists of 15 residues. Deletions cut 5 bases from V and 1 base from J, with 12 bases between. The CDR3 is CASSPGSGSYNEQFF. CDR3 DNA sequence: TGTGCCAGCAGCCCCGGGAGTGGGTCCTACAATGAGCAGTTCTTC.

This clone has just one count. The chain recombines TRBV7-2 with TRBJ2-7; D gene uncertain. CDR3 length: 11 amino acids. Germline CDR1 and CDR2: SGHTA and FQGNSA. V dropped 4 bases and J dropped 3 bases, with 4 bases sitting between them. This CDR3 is CASSSYYEQYF. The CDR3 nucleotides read TGTGCCAGCAGCTCCTACTACGAGCAGTACTTC.

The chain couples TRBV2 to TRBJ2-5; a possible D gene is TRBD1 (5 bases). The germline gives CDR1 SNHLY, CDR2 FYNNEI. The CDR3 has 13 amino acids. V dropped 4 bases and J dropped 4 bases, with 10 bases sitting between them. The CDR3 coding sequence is TGTGCCAGCAGTGTCATAGGGGTAGAGACCCAGTACTTC. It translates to CASSVIGVETQYF.

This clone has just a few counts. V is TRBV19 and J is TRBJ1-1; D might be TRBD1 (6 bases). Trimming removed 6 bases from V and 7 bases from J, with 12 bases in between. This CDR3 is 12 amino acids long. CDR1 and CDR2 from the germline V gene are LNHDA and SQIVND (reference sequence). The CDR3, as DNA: TGTGCCAGTAGCCAACAGGGAATTGAAGCTTTCTTT. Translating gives CASSQQGIEAFF.

The DNA for the CDR3 is TGCGCCAGCAGCCAAGAGCCGGACAGGGGCTACGAGCAGTACTTC. Translated: CASSQEPDRGYEQYF. The chain joins TRBV4-1 to TRBJ2-7; 9 bases fit TRBD1. V was pared by 0 bases and J by 3 bases, with 3 bases of the junction left unmatched. CDR1 is MGHRA and CDR2 is YSYEKL in the germline V gene. This CDR3 spans 15 amino acids.

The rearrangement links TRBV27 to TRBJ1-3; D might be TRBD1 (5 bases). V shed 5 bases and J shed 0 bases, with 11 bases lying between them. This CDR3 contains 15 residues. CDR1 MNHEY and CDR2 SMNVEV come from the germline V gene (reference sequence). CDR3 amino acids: CASSDRGSSGNTIYF. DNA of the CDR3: TGTGCCAGCAGTGACAGAGGCTCCTCTGGAAACACCATATATTTT.

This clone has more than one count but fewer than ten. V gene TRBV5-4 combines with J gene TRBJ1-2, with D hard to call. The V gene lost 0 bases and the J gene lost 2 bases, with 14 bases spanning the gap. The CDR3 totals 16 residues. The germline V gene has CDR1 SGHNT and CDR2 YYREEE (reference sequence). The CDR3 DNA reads TGTGCCAGCAGCTTGGGTGCAGGCTCCGAGAACTATGGCTACACCTTC. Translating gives CASSLGAGSENYGYTF. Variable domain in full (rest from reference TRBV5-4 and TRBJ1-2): ETGVTQSPTHLIKTRGQQVTLRCSSQSGHNTVSWYQQALGQGPQFIFQYYREEENGRGNFPPRFSGLQFPNYSSELNVNALELDDSALYLCASSLGAGSENYGYTFGSGTRLTVV.

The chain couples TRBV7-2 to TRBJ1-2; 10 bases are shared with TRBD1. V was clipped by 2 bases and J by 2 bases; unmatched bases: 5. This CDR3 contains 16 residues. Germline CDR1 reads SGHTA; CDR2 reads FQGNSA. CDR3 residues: CASSLTTGGANYGYTF. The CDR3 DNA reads TGTGCCAGCAGCTTAACGACAGGGGGCGCGAACTATGGCTACACCTTC. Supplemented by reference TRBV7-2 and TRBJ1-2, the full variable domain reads GAGVSQSPSNKVTEKGKDVELRCDPISGHTALYWYRQSLGQGLEFLIYFQGNSAPDKSGLPSDRFSAERTGGSVSTLTIQRTQQEDSAVYLCASSLTTGGANYGYTFGSGTRLTVV.

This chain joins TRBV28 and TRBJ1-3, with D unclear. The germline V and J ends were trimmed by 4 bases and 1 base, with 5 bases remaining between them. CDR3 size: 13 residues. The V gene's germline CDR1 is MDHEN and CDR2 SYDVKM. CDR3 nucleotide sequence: TGTGCCAGCAGTTCCTTGTCTGGAAACACCATATATTTT. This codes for CASSSLSGNTIYF.

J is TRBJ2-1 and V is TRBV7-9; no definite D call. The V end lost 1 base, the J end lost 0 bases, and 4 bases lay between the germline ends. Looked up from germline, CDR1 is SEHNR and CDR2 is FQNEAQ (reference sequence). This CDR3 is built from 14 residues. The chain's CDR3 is CASSLGSSYNEQFF. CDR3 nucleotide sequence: TGTGCCAGCAGCTTAGGGAGCTCCTACAATGAGCAGTTCTTC.

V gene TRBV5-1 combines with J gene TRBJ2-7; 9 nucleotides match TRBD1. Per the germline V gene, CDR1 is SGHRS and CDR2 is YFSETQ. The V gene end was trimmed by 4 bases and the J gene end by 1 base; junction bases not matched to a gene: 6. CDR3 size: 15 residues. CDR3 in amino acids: CASSKGTGRSYEQYF. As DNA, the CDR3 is TGCGCCAGCAGCAAGGGGACAGGGAGATCCTACGAGCAGTACTTC.

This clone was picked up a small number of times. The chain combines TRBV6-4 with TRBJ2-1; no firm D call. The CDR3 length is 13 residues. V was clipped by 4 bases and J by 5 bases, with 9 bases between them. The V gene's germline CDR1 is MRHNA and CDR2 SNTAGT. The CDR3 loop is CASSGAEHNEQFF. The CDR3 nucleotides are TGTGCCAGCAGTGGGGCAGAGCACAATGAGCAGTTCTTC.

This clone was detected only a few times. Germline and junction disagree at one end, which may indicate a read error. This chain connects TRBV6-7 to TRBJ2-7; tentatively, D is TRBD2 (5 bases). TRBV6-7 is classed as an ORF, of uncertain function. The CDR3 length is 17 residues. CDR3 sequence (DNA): TGTGCCAGCAGTTACTCGGAGACTCGCGAACTCGACTACGAGCGGTACTTC. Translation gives CASSYSETRELDYERYF.

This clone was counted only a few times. In DNA form, the CDR3 reads TGTGCCATCATCAAACGTTACAGGGGCATTGGGGGTGAGACCCAGTACTTC. Translation: CAIIKRYRGIGGETQYF. The chain carries TRBV10-3 and TRBJ2-5, with TRBD1 matching over 7 bases. After removal of 7 bases from V and 5 bases from J, the junction contained 19 bases not matched to a gene. Germline lookup yields CDR1 ENHRY and CDR2 SYGVKD. There are 17 residues in the CDR3.